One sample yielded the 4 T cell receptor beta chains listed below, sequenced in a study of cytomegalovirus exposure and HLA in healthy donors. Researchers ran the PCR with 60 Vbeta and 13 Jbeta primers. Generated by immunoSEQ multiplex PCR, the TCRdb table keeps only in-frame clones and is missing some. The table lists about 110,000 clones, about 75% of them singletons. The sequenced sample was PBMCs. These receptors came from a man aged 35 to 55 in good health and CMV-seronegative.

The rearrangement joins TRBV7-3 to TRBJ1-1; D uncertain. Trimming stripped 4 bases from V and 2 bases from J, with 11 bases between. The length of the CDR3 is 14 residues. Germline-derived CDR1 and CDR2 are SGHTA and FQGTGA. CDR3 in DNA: TGTGCCAGCAGCTCCCTAGGTGTAAACACTGAAGCTTTCTTT. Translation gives CASSSLGVNTEAFF.

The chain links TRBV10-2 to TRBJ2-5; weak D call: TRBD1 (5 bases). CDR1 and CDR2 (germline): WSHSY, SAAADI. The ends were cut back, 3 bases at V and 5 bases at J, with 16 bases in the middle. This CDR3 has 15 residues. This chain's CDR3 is CASSEENSRAETQYF. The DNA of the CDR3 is TGCGCCAGCAGTGAAGAGAATTCCAGGGCCGAGACCCAGTACTTC.

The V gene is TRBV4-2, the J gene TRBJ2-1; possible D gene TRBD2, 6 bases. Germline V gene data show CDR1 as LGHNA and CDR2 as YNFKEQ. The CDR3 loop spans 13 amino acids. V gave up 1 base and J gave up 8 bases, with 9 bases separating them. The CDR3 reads CASSQAAGHEQFF. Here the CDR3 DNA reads TGTGCCAGCAGCCAAGCGGCGGGGCATGAGCAGTTCTTC.

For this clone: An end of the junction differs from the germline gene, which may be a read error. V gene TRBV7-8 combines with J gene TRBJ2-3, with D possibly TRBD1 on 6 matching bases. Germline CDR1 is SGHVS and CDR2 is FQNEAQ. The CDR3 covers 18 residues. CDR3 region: CASSIASGQGLSTDTQYF. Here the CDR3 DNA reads TGTGCCAGCAGCATAGCGTCGGGACAAGGATTAAGCACAGATACGCAGTATTTT.